One T cell receptor beta chain is described in this entry. The data were obtained in a study of blood T cell repertoires in COVID-19. In the study overall: In each case, the material was cDNA or gDNA derived from T cells, B-cell-depleted T cells, or PBMCs.

Germline loops: CDR1 GTSNPN, CDR2 SVGIG (reference sequence). V lost 5 bases and J 0 bases, leaving 5 bases between the germline ends. CDR3 length: 12 amino acids. Authors' data handling: Reference gene primer amplification gave estimated nucleated cell counts. Sequencing was performed with immunoSEQ multiplex PCR; in TCRdb, only in-frame clones are kept and a portion is missing. The DNA was the basis for D and trimming; V, J and clone size are from that table. The sample shows 130,000 to 150,000 clones, around 87% of them seen only once. The TCR comes from a man younger than 30 with COVID-19, enrolled during active disease. Sequencing used peripheral blood. The chain joins TRBV30 to TRBJ1-3; no clear D gene. The CDR3 nucleotides read TGTGCCTGGGGCTTCTCTGGAAACACCATATATTTT. This sequence encodes CAWGFSGNTIYF.